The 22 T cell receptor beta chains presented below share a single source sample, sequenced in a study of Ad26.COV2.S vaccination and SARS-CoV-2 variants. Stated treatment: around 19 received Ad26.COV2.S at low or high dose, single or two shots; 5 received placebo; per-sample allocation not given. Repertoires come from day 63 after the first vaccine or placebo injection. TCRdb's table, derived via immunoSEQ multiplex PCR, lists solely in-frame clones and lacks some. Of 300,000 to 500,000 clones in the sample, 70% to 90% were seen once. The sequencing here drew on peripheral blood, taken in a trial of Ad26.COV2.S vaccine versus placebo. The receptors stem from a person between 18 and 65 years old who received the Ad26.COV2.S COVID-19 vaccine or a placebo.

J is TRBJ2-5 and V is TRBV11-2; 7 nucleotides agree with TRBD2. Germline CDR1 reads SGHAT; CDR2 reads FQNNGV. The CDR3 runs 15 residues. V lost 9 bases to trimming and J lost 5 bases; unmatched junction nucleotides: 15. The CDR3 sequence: CASSRLAGSFETQYF. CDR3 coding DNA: TGTGCCAGTAGTCGACTAGCTGGATCCTTTGAGACCCAGTACTTC.

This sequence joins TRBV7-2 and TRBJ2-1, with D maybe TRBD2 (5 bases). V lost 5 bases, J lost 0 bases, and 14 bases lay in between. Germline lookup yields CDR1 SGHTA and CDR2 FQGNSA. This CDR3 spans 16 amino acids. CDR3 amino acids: CASSPPDSSSYNEQFF. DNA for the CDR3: TGTGCCAGCAGCCCCCCGGACTCAAGCTCCTACAATGAGCAGTTCTTC. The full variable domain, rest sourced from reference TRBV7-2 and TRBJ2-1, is GAGVSQSPSNKVTEKGKDVELRCDPISGHTALYWYRQSLGQGLEFLIYFQGNSAPDKSGLPSDRFSAERTGGSVSTLTIQRTQQEDSAVYLCASSPPDSSSYNEQFFGPGTRLTVL.

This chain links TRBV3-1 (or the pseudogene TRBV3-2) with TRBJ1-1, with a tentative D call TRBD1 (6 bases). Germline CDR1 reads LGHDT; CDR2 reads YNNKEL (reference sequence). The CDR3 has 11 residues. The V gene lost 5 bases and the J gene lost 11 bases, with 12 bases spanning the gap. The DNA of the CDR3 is TGTGCCAGCAGCACGGGACAAGGGGCTTTCTTT. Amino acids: CASSTGQGAFF.

Here the CDR3 DNA reads TGTGCCAGCAGCCCACCCGCCGGGACAGGGAACTCCTACGAGCAGTACTTC. It is translated as CASSPPAGTGNSYEQYF. This sequence joins TRBV13 and TRBJ2-7; 9 positions match TRBD1. The CDR3 extends over 17 amino acids. Losses at the gene ends were 5 bases for V and 0 bases for J; bases not matched to a gene: 11. CDR1 is PRHDT, CDR2 FYEKMQ, per germline (reference sequence).

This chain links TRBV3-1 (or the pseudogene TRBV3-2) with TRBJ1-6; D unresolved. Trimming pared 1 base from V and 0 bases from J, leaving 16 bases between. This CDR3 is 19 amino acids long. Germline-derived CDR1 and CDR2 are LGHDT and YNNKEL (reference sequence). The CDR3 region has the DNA TGTGCCAGCAGCCAAGGTGCGCCTGCAGGCAGCTCCTATAATTCACCCCTCCACTTT. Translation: CASSQGAPAGSSYNSPLHF.

Here the CDR3 DNA reads TGTGCCAGCTCACCCACCTTAGGCACTGAAGCTTTCTTT. It encodes CASSPTLGTEAFF. The V gene is TRBV18, the J gene TRBJ1-1, with D unclear. Trimming removed 3 bases from V and 4 bases from J, with 9 bases in between. CDR3 length equals 13 residues. The germline CDR1 and CDR2 sequences are KGHSH and LQKENI.

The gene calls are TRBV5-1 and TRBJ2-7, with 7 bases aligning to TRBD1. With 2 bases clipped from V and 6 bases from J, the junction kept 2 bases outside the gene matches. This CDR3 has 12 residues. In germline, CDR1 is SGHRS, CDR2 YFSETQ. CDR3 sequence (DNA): TGCGCCAGCAGCTTTTCAGGGGGCGAGCAGTACTTC. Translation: CASSFSGGEQYF.

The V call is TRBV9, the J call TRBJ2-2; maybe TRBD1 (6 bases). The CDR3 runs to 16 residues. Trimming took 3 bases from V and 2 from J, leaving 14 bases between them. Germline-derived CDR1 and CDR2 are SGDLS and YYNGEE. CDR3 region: CASSATGQINTGELFF. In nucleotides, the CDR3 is TGTGCCAGCAGCGCTACCGGACAGATTAACACCGGGGAGCTGTTTTTT.

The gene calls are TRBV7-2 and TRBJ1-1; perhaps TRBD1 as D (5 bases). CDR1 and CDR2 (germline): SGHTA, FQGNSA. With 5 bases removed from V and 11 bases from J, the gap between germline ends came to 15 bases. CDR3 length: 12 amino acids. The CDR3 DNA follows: TGTGCCAGCAGCACAGGTGGGTGGATGGCTTTCTTT. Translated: CASSTGGWMAFF.

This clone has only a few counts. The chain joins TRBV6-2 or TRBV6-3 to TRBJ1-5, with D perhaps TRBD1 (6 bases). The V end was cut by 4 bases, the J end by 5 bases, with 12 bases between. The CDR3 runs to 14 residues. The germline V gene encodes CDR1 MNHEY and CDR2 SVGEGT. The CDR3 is CASSFPGTHQPQHF. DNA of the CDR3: TGTGCCAGCAGTTTCCCTGGGACACATCAGCCCCAGCATTTT.

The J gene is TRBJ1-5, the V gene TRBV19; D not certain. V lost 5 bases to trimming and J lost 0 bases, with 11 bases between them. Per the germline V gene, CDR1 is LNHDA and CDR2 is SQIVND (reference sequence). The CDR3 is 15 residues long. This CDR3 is CASSAWGRSNQPQHF. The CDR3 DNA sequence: TGTGCCAGTAGTGCCTGGGGTCGTAGCAATCAGCCCCAGCATTTT.

CDR3 in DNA: TGTGCCAGCAGCCTTGGCATGTCTCGGGTGAACACTGAAGCTTTCTTT. This gives the protein CASSLGMSRVNTEAFF. This chain uses TRBV6-2 or TRBV6-3 with TRBJ1-1; D unresolved. CDR1 is MNHEY, CDR2 SVGEGT, per germline. V lost 6 bases, J lost 0 bases, and 17 bases lay in between. The CDR3 sequence is 16 residues long.

CDR3 sequence reads: CASSANRGTNTYEQYF. The CDR3 nucleotides read TGTGCCAGCAGCGCGAACAGGGGGACCAATACCTACGAGCAGTACTTC. This chain joins TRBV7-8 and TRBJ2-7, with 8 positions matching TRBD1. Losses at the gene ends were 5 bases for V and 2 bases for J; bases not matched to a gene: 11. CDR1 and CDR2 from the germline V gene are SGHVS and FQNEAQ. The CDR3 is 16 amino acids.

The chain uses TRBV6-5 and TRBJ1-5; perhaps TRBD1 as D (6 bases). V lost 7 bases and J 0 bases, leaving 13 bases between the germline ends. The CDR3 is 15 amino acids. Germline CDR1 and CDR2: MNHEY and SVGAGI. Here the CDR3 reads CASTPGTHSNQPQHF. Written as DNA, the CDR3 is TGTGCCAGCACCCCCGGGACACATAGCAATCAGCCCCAGCATTTT.

The CDR3 bases are TGTGCCAGCACCTGGGGAGGATTAAATTCACCCCTCCACTTT. Amino acid sequence: CASTWGGLNSPLHF. The chain is built from TRBV27 and TRBJ1-6; D unresolved. Trimming removed 7 bases from V and 7 bases from J, with 14 bases in between. Germline CDR1 MNHEY, CDR2 SMNVEV (reference sequence). This CDR3 is 14 amino acids long.

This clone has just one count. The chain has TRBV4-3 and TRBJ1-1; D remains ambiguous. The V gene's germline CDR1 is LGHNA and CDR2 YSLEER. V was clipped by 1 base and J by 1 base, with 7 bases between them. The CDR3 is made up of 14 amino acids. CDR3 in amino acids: CASSQGLGNTEAFF. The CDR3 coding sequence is TGCGCCAGCAGCCAAGGACTGGGGAACACTGAAGCTTTCTTT.

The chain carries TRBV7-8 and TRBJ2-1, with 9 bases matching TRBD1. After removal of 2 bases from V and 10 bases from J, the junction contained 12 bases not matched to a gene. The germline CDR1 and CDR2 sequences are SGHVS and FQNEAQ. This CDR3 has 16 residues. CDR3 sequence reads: CASSLSGWTGADEQFF. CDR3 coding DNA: TGTGCCAGCAGCTTATCGGGATGGACAGGGGCCGACGAGCAGTTCTTC.

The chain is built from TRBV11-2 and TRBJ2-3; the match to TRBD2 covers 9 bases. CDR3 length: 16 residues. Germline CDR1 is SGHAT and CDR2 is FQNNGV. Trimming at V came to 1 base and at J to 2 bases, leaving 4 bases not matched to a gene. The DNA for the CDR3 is TGTGCCAGCAGCTTAGTAGCGGGGGCCCCCACAGATACGCAGTATTTT. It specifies CASSLVAGAPTDTQYF.

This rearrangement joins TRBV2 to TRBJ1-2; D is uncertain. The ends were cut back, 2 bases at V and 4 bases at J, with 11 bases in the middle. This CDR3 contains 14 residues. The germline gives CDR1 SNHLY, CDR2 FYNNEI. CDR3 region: CASSESGRIYGYTF. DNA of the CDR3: TGTGCCAGCAGTGAATCTGGCAGGATCTATGGCTACACCTTC.

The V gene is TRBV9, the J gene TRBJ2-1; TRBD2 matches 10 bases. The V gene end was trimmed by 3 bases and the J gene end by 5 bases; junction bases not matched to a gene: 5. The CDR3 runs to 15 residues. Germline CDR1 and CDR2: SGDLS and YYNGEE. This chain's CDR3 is CASSESGGANNEQFF. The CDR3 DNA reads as TGTGCCAGCAGCGAGAGCGGGGGGGCTAACAATGAGCAGTTCTTC.

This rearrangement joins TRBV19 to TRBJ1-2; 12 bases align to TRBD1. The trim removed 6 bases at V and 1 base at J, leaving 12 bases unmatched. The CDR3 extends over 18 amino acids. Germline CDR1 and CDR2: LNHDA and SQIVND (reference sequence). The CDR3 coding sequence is TGTGCCAGTAGCCTAGGGACAGGGGGCGCTGATGGTAACTATGGCTACACCTTC. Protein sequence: CASSLGTGGADGNYGYTF.

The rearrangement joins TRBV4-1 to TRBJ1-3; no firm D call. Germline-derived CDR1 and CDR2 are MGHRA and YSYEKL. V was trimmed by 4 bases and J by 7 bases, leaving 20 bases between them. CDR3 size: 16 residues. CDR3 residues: CASSPIFTVIGNTIYF. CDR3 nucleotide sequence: TGCGCCAGCAGCCCGATTTTTACAGTAATCGGTAACACCATATATTTT.